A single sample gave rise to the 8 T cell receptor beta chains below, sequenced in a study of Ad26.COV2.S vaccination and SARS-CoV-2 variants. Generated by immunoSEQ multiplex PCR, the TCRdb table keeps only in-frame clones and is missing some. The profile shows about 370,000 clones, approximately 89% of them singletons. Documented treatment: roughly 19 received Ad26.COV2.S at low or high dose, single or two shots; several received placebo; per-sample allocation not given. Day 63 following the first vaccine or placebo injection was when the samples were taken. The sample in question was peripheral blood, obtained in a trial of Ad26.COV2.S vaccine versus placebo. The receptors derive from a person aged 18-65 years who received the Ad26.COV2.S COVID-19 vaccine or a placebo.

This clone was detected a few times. CDR3 bases: TGTGCCATCCCCTCGACAGGGGGCGAGATGAAAAGTGGCTACACCTTC. The encoded protein is CAIPSTGGEMKSGYTF. The gene calls are TRBV10-3 and TRBJ1-2, with 10 bases aligning to TRBD1. The CDR3 contains 16 residues. V dropped 8 bases and J dropped 7; count of bases not matched to a gene: 16. Germline V gene data show CDR1 as ENHRY and CDR2 as SYGVKD.

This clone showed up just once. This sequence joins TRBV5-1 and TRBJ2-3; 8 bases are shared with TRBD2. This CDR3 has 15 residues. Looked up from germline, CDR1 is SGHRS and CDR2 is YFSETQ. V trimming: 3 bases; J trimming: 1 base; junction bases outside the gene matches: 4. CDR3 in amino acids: CASSSTSGRTDTQYF. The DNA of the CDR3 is TGCGCCAGCAGCTCCACTAGCGGCCGCACAGATACGCAGTATTTT. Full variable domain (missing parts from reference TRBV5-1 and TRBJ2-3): KAGVTQTPRYLIKTRGQQVTLSCSPISGHRSVSWYQQTPGQGLQFLFEYFSETQRNKGNFPGRFSGRQFSNSRSEMNVSTLELGDSALYLCASSSTSGRTDTQYFGPGTRLTVL.

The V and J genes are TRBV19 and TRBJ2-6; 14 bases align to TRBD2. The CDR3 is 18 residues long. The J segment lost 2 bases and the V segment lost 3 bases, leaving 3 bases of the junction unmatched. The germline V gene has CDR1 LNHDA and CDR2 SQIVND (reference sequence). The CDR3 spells CASSIGGLAGAGANVLTF. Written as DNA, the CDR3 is TGTGCCAGTAGTATCGGGGGACTAGCGGGAGCTGGGGCCAACGTCCTGACTTTC.

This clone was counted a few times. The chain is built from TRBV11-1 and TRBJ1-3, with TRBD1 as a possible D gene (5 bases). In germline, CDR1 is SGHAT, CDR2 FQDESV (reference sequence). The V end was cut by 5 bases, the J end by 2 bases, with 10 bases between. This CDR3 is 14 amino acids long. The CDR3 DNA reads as TGTGCCAGCAGCGCCGGGACGACTGGAAACACCATATATTTT. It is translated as CASSAGTTGNTIYF.

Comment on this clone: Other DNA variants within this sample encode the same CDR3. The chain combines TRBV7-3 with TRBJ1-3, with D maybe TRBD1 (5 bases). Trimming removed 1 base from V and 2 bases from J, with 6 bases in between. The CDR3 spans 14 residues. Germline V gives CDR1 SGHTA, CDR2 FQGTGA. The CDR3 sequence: CASSLRGAGNTIYF. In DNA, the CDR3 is TGTGCCAGCAGCTTAAGAGGGGCTGGAAACACCATATATTTT.

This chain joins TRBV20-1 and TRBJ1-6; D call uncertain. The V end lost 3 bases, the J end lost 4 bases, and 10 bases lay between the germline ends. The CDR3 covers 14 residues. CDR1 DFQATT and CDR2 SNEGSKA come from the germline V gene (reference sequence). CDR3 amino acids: CSASPAEYNSPLHF. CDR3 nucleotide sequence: TGCAGTGCTAGTCCTGCAGAGTATAATTCACCCCTCCACTTT.

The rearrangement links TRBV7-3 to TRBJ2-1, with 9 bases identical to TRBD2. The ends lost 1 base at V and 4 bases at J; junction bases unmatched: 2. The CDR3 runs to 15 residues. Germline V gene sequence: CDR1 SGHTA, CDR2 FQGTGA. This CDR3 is CASSLSGRVYNEQFF. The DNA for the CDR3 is TGTGCCAGCAGCTTAAGCGGGAGGGTTTACAATGAGCAGTTCTTC.

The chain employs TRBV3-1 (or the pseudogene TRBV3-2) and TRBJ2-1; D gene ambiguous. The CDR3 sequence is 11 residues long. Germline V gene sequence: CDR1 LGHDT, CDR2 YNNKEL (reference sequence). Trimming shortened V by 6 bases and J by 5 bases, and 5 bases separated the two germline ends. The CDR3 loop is CASRNNNEQFF. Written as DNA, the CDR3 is TGTGCCAGCAGAAACAACAATGAGCAGTTCTTC.